The 12 T cell receptor beta chains below were found in one sample sequenced in a study of graft-versus-host responses after intestinal transplantation. Antigen specificity for these receptors is unknown. Profiled with immunoSEQ multiplex PCR; TCRdb holds only in-frame clones, not every one. Of about 130,000 clones listed, 85% to 95% are singletons. Source: unstimulated CD4+ T cells sorted from spleen or lymph node cells, taken before intestinal transplant. The receptors come from a human donor who received an intestinal transplant.

This clone was recorded only once. V is TRBV6-5 and J is TRBJ1-2; D call uncertain. Between the trimmed V and J ends, which lost 4 bases and 3 bases, there was a span of 15 bases. CDR1 MNHEY and CDR2 SVGAGI come from the germline V gene. The CDR3 sequence is 15 residues long. The DNA for the CDR3 is TGTGCCAGCAGTTCGGGTTCGAGGGCTTACTATGGCTACACCTTC. This gives the protein CASSSGSRAYYGYTF.

The chain recombines TRBV27 with TRBJ1-5; no definite D call. Germline assignment: CDR1 MNHEY and CDR2 SMNVEV (reference sequence). The V gene lost 5 bases and the J gene lost 3 bases, with 11 bases spanning the gap. The CDR3 runs to 14 residues. CDR3 DNA: TGTGCCAGCAGTCCCCAGGCTCCCAATCAGCCCCAGCATTTT. Its protein product is CASSPQAPNQPQHF.

This chain links TRBV7-2 with TRBJ2-3; D unresolved. The CDR3 has 14 residues. Germline V lookup: CDR1 SGHTA, CDR2 FQGNSA. Trimming took off 4 bases at V and 5 bases at J, with 13 bases between the two ends. CDR3 DNA: TGTGCCAGCAGCTCCAACCTGGCGAGAGATACGCAGTATTTT. It yields the protein CASSSNLARDTQYF.

The V gene is TRBV5-8, the J gene TRBJ2-5; 8 positions match TRBD2. With V trimmed by 1 base and J by 7 bases, 6 bases remained unmatched. This CDR3 has 14 residues. Germline CDR1 reads SGHTS; CDR2 reads YDEGEE. The CDR3 here is CASSLRSGGGTQYF. DNA of the CDR3: TGTGCCAGCAGCTTGAGAAGCGGGGGAGGGACCCAGTACTTC.

With respect to this clone: One end of the junction is discordant with germline, which a read error may explain. V usage is TRBV6-6 and J usage is TRBJ2-7, with 7 bases fitting TRBD2. The CDR3 covers 15 residues. Germline V gene sequence: CDR1 MNHNY, CDR2 SVGAGI (reference sequence). The CDR3 loop reads CASSSPEGGNYKQYF. The CDR3 DNA reads as TGTGCCAGCAGTTCCCCCGAGGGAGGGAACTACAAGCAGTACTTC.

The genes are TRBV27 and TRBJ1-2, with TRBD1 matching over 10 bases. J lost 4 bases, V lost 0 bases, and 14 bases had no gene match. This CDR3 region has 19 residues. The V gene's germline CDR1 is MNHEY and CDR2 SMNVEV (reference sequence). CDR3 region: CASSLSGTVVTGGIYGYTF. The CDR3 DNA follows: TGTGCCAGCAGTTTATCTGGGACCGTGGTGACAGGGGGCATCTATGGCTACACCTTC.

The chain uses TRBV6-1 and TRBJ2-7, with D maybe TRBD1 (5 bases). Trimming shortened V by 4 bases and J by 4 bases, and 8 bases separated the two germline ends. Looked up from germline, CDR1 is MNHNS and CDR2 is SASEGT. The CDR3 has 12 residues. The CDR3 sequence: CASSGTTYEQYF. The CDR3 nucleotides are TGTGCCAGCAGTGGGACAACATACGAGCAGTACTTC.

This clone was counted once. The chain recombines TRBV19 with TRBJ1-6; 7 bases align to TRBD1. V lost 5 bases and J lost 4; bases outside the gene matches: 5. The CDR3 is 15 residues long. CDR1 is LNHDA and CDR2 is SQIVND in the germline V gene (reference sequence). The CDR3 protein is CASSSGTAYNSPLHF. CDR3 DNA: TGTGCCAGTAGTTCCGGGACAGCTTATAATTCACCCCTCCACTTT. The whole variable domain, filled in from reference TRBV19 and TRBJ1-6, reads DGGITQSPKYLFRKEGQNVTLSCEQNLNHDAMYWYRQDPGQGLRLIYYSQIVNDFQKGDIAEGYSVSREKKESFPLTVTSAQKNPTAFYLCASSSGTAYNSPLHFGNGTRLTVT.

V gene TRBV4-1 combines with J gene TRBJ2-5, with 8 bases fitting TRBD2. V lost 6 bases, J lost 2 bases, and 11 bases stayed unmatched. The V gene's germline CDR1 is MGHRA and CDR2 YSYEKL. The CDR3 contains 16 residues. The chain's CDR3 is CASRHLFAGGQETQYF. The CDR3, as DNA: TGCGCCAGCAGACACCTCTTTGCGGGGGGACAAGAGACCCAGTACTTC.

The rearrangement links TRBV11-2 to TRBJ1-6, with 8 bases aligning to TRBD1. Germline CDR1 reads SGHAT; CDR2 reads FQNNGV. The CDR3 spans 14 residues. V dropped 7 bases and J dropped 7; count of bases not matched to a gene: 6. CDR3 amino acids: CASNRDRINSPLHF. CDR3 nucleotides: TGTGCCAGCAACCGGGACAGGATAAATTCACCCCTCCACTTT. Looking up the rest from reference TRBV11-2 and TRBJ1-6 gives the full variable domain: EAGVAQSPRYKIIEKRQSVAFWCNPISGHATLYWYQQILGQGPKLLIQFQNNGVVDDSQLPKDRFSAERLKGVDSTLKIQPAKLEDSAVYLCASNRDRINSPLHFGNGTRLTVT.

The chain is built from TRBV21-1 and TRBJ2-2; the D segment call TRBD2 is taken from the table without a DNA check. TRBV21-1 is a known pseudogene. The CDR3 has 14 residues. In DNA, the CDR3 is TGTGCCAGCAGCGGGGACTCGGACACCGGGGAGCTGTTTTTT. Protein: CASSGDSDTGELFF.

Points on this clone: One junction end disagrees with the germline gene, perhaps due to a read error. CDR3 bases: TGTACCAGCAGCTCCGGACAGGGGTTTGGCTACACCTTC. Translation gives CTSSSGQGFGYTF. The rearrangement uses TRBV11-3 and TRBJ1-2; 9 nucleotides match TRBD1. The CDR3 contains 13 residues. Germline CDR1 and CDR2: SGHNT and YENEEA.